These 16 T cell receptor beta chains were all obtained from the same sample, sequenced in a study of regulatory T cells in long-lasting Graves disease. Time point defined: newly diagnosed GD, antithyroid drugs for less than 3 months. From RNA extracted from PBMCs, the TCR library was made. TCR beta libraries were built with iRepertoire HTBI primers and Arm-PCR of CDR3 regions. MiXCR, applied by TCRdb to the multiplex PCR reads, yields one record per CDR3 protein. Found here are around 480,000 distinct CDR3 sequences, roughly 15% of them singletons; the top ten hold 9% to 15%. The data also belong to a second study, concerning T cells in Graves' hyperthyroidism and ophthalmopathy.

The source was peripheral blood mononuclear cells (PBMCs), collected at new diagnosis, from a patient treated with antithyroid drugs. The source of these receptors is a man in his forties with Graves disease.

Many counts were recorded for this clonotype. The V and J genes are TRBV27 and TRBJ2-1; D is uncertain. Deletions cut 7 bases from V and 3 bases from J, with 7 bases between. CDR1 and CDR2 (germline): MNHEY, SMNVEV (reference sequence). This CDR3 is built from 12 residues. In nucleotides, the CDR3 is TGTGCCAGCATGGAGAGCTACAATGAGCAGTTCTTC. Its protein product is CASMESYNEQFF.

The chain couples TRBV10-3 to TRBJ2-1; TRBD2 aligns across 10 bases. J gave up 0 bases and V 4 bases, and 12 bases lay outside the gene matches. The CDR3 has 19 amino acids. From germline, CDR1 is ENHRY and CDR2 SYGVKD. The CDR3 sequence: CAISGSSGSYPSSYNEQFF. The CDR3 bases are TGTGCCATCAGTGGGTCTAGCGGGAGTTACCCGAGCTCCTACAATGAGCAGTTCTTC.

The rearrangement joins TRBV15 to TRBJ2-1; D might be TRBD2 (5 bases). V gave up 0 bases and J gave up 3 bases, with 9 bases separating them. The CDR3 contains 15 residues. Germline V gene data show CDR1 as LNHNV and CDR2 as YYDKDF (reference sequence). The CDR3 loop reads CATSRDRTSYNEQFF. CDR3 in DNA: TGTGCCACCAGCAGAGATCGTACTAGCTACAATGAGCAGTTCTTC.

On this clonotype itself: Being one base from a much bigger clone, this may be a read error. V usage is TRBV7-9 and J usage is TRBJ2-3, with TRBD2 identical over 14 bases. The V segment lost 7 bases and the J segment 8 bases; nucleotides outside the gene matches: 5. CDR3 length: 14 amino acids. The germline V gene has CDR1 SEHNR and CDR2 FQNEAQ (reference sequence). This chain's CDR3 is CASNAGLAGATQYF. The CDR3 DNA follows: TGTGCCAGCAACGCGGGACTAGCGGGAGCTACGCAGTATTTT.

This clonotype came up many times. V is TRBV18 and J is TRBJ2-1; 7 nucleotides agree with TRBD2. CDR3 length: 16 amino acids. Trimming at V came to 3 bases and at J to 8 bases, leaving 13 bases not matched to a gene. Germline V gene lookup returns CDR1 KGHSH and CDR2 LQKENI. The CDR3 loop is CASSPRRAGVVYEQFF. The CDR3 DNA sequence: TGTGCCAGCTCACCCCGAAGGGCGGGAGTAGTCTATGAGCAGTTCTTC.

CDR3 loop: CTGENTEAFF. The CDR3, as DNA: TGCACTGGGGAGAACACTGAAGCTTTCTTT. The rearrangement links TRBV29-1 to TRBJ1-1; D remains unclear. This CDR3 has 10 amino acids. The germline V gene has CDR1 SQVTM and CDR2 ANQGSEA.

This clonotype has just a few counts. The chain couples TRBV10-3 to TRBJ2-1; possible D gene TRBD2, 7 bases. Germline values: CDR1 ENHRY, CDR2 SYGVKD. The CDR3 sequence is 15 residues long. Deletions cut 10 bases from V and 0 bases from J, with 16 bases between. CDR3 DNA sequence: TGTGCCAGGGGGCCGGGCGGGAGCTCCTACAATGAGCAGTTCTTC. Translated: CARGPGGSSYNEQFF.

This clonotype was recorded at least ten times. The DNA of the CDR3 is TGCAGCGTTGTCCTACCGGGAAGAAGGGAGCAGTACTTC. It encodes CSVVLPGRREQYF. The chain recombines TRBV29-1 with TRBJ2-7; tentative D call: TRBD2 (5 bases). The CDR3 is 13 residues long. Germline CDR1 reads SQVTM; CDR2 reads ANQGSEA. Between the trimmed V and J ends, which lost 4 bases and 7 bases, there was a span of 17 bases.

This clonotype was seen more than once but under ten times. The chain employs TRBV3-1 and TRBJ2-1; 8 bases match TRBD2. The CDR3 extends over 19 amino acids. Germline CDR1 LGHDT, CDR2 YNNKEL (reference sequence). V gave up 0 bases and J gave up 0 bases; unmatched junction bases: 10. The CDR3 nucleotides are TGTGCCAGCAGCCAAGATCGGGTGTCTAGCGGGCTCTCCTACAATGAGCAGTTCTTC. Its protein is CASSQDRVSSGLSYNEQFF.

This clonotype has a count of ten or more. V is TRBV5-6 and J is TRBJ2-1, with 10 bases that match TRBD2. Losses at the gene ends were 4 bases for V and 4 bases for J; bases not matched to a gene: 11. Germline-derived CDR1 and CDR2 are SGHDT and YYEEEE. The CDR3 is 17 amino acids. The DNA for the CDR3 is TGTGCCAGCAGCCTTGTCAGCGGGAGGGCCGGGTACAATGAGCAGTTCTTC. Encoded protein: CASSLVSGRAGYNEQFF.

This clonotype occurred many times. V and J are TRBV3-1 and TRBJ1-2; the D is unclear. The CDR3 is 15 amino acids. V was pared by 0 bases and J by 4 bases, with 12 bases between. Germline V gene lookup returns CDR1 LGHDT and CDR2 YNNKEL (reference sequence). CDR3 region: CASSQDRTAGYGYTF. DNA of the CDR3: TGTGCCAGCAGCCAAGACCGCACCGCTGGCTATGGCTACACCTTC.

This clonotype has a count of ten or more. The J gene is TRBJ2-3, the V gene TRBV28; 10 bases map to TRBD2. J was trimmed by 3 bases and V by 5 bases; bases with no gene match: 8. CDR3 length: 16 residues. The germline gives CDR1 MDHEN, CDR2 SYDVKM. The DNA of the CDR3 is TGTGCCAGCAGTCTGTGGACTAGCGGAGCGACAGATACGCAGTATTTT. Protein sequence: CASSLWTSGATDTQYF. The whole variable domain, remainder taken from reference TRBV28 and TRBJ2-3, is DVKVTQSSRYLVKRTGEKVFLECVQDMDHENMFWYRQDPGLGLRLIYFSYDVKMKEKGDIPEGYSVSREKKERFSLILESASTNQTSMYLCASSLWTSGATDTQYFGPGTRLTVL.

This clonotype was seen repeatedly, ten times or more. A read error may produce the germline difference seen at one junction end. The chain recombines TRBV27 with TRBJ2-3; TRBD2 agrees at 8 bases. Per germline, CDR1 MNHEY and CDR2 SMNVEV (reference sequence). CDR3 length equals 14 residues. The CDR3 is CANSPGAGVPLRYF. DNA of the CDR3: TGTGCCAACAGTCCAGGAGCGGGAGTCCCGTTGCGGTATTTT.

This clonotype has more than one count but fewer than ten. The rearrangement uses TRBV11-3 and TRBJ2-7, with 11 bases identical to TRBD2. This CDR3 region has 14 residues. V trimming: 4 bases; J trimming: 5 bases; junction bases outside the gene matches: 4. CDR1 and CDR2 from the germline V gene are SGHNT and YENEEA. This CDR3 is CASSSSGRLHEQYF. CDR3 DNA: TGTGCCAGCAGCTCTAGCGGGAGGCTCCACGAGCAGTACTTC.

V and J are TRBV7-8 and TRBJ2-2; 10 bases map to TRBD2. The CDR3 has 16 amino acids. Germline V lookup: CDR1 SGHVS, CDR2 FQNEAQ. J lost 8 bases, V lost 5 bases, and 11 bases had no gene match. CDR3 residues: CASSLTGTSVTGELFF. The DNA of the CDR3 is TGTGCCAGCAGCCTTACCGGGACTAGCGTCACGGGGGAGCTGTTTTTT.

A note on this clonotype: This likely reflects a read error, since a far larger clone is one base away. This chain uses TRBV11-1 with TRBJ2-3; TRBD2 aligns across 10 bases. Losses at the gene ends were 7 bases for V and 0 bases for J; bases not matched to a gene: 16. The CDR3 totals 19 residues. The V gene's germline CDR1 is SGHAT and CDR2 FQDESV (reference sequence). CDR3 bases: TGTGCCAGCACCCTAGGTGAAGAAGCGGGAGGGTCGAGCACAGATACGCAGTATTTT. Its protein product is CASTLGEEAGGSSTDTQYF.